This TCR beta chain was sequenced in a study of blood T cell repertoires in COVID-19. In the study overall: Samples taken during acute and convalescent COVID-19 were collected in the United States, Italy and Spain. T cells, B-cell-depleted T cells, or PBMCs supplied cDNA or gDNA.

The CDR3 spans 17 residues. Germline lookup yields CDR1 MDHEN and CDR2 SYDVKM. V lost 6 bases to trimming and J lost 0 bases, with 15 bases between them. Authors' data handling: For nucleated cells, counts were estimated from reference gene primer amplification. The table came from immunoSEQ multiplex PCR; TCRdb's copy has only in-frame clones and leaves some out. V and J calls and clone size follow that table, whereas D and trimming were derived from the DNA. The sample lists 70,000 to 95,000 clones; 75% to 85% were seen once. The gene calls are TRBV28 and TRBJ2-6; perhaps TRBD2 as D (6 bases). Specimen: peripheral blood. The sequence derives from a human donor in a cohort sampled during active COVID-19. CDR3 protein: CASSPNLGSSGANVLTF. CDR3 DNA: TGTGCCAGCAGCCCAAACCTCGGGAGCTCTGGGGCCAACGTCCTGACTTTC.